One TCR beta chain is described in this entry. The sample originates from a study of blood T cell repertoires in COVID-19. Study at large: There were acute and convalescent COVID-19 samples, and they came from the United States, Italy and Spain. Sources were T cells, B-cell-depleted T cells, or PBMCs; the material itself was cDNA or gDNA.

The germline V gene has CDR1 GTSNPN and CDR2 SVGIG (reference sequence). The CDR3 consists of 13 residues. The ends were cut back, 0 bases at V and 5 bases at J, with 10 bases in the middle. In the original processing: The assay estimated nucleated cells by amplifying reference gene primers. Only in-frame clones appear in the TCRdb table, and some are missing; sequencing was by immunoSEQ multiplex PCR. The V and J calls and clone size were taken over from that table, and D and trimming were inferred from the DNA. In the table there are more than 400,000 clones, approximately 86% of which are singletons. Cohort placement rested on clinical history that participants reported themselves.

Sequenced: PBMCs or T cells enriched from blood (not recorded which). The chain is built from TRBV30 and TRBJ1-2; D may be TRBD1 (6 bases). This receptor was identified in a woman aged 18-29 years who had recovered from COVID-19. The CDR3 is CAWSVGRGYGYTF. CDR3 DNA sequence: TGTGCCTGGAGTGTGGGAAGGGGGTATGGCTACACCTTC.